The 3 T cell receptor beta chains presented below share a single source sample, sequenced in a study of blood T cell repertoires in COVID-19. Here immunoSEQ multiplex PCR was the method, and the copy in TCRdb shows in-frame clones only, minus some. The repertoire holds about 120,000 clones, with around 85% as singletons. Sequenced: peripheral blood. All receptors come from a man aged 50 to 59 with acute or convalescent COVID-19.

In its sample, this clone was seen a few times. The chain has TRBV19 and TRBJ2-3; 10 nucleotides agree with TRBD2. Germline assignment: CDR1 LNHDA and CDR2 SQIVND (reference sequence). CDR3 length: 17 amino acids. The V segment lost 4 bases and the J segment 2 bases; nucleotides outside the gene matches: 9. CDR3 amino acids: CASSRRVAGGYTDTQYF. CDR3 DNA: TGTGCCAGTAGTAGACGGGTAGCGGGAGGCTACACAGATACGCAGTATTTT. The whole variable domain, filled in from reference TRBV19 and TRBJ2-3, reads DGGITQSPKYLFRKEGQNVTLSCEQNLNHDAMYWYRQDPGQGLRLIYYSQIVNDFQKGDIAEGYSVSREKKESFPLTVTSAQKNPTAFYLCASSRRVAGGYTDTQYFGPGTRLTVL.

The rearrangement uses TRBV5-4 and TRBJ1-2; 9 positions agree with TRBD1. CDR1 SGHNT and CDR2 YYREEE come from the germline V gene (reference sequence). Trimming at V came to 4 bases and at J to 4 bases, leaving 11 bases not matched to a gene. The CDR3 has 16 residues. CDR3 residues: CASSKRDRDQGYGYTF. The CDR3 DNA follows: TGTGCCAGCAGCAAAAGGGACAGGGATCAGGGCTATGGCTACACCTTC.

The chain joins TRBV24-1 to TRBJ1-5; D not certain. Per germline, CDR1 KGHDR and CDR2 SFDVKD. There are 13 residues in the CDR3. V was cut by 3 bases and J by 6 bases, with 8 bases left in between. The CDR3 is CATSDAGSQPQHF. The CDR3, as DNA: TGTGCCACCAGTGATGCGGGGTCTCAGCCCCAGCATTTT.